This T cell receptor beta chain originates from a study of cytomegalovirus exposure and HLA in healthy donors. Across the study: Earlier, fewer than 140 million unique TCR beta sequences were recovered from approximately 200 million T cells by an analysis. Study-level findings and limits: Exclusion applied to some V segments, including TRBV6-2 and TRBV6-3, as they were indistinguishable.

Notes on this clone: The target antigen is unknown.

PCR was performed using 60 Vbeta and 13 Jbeta primers. Profiling relied on immunoSEQ multiplex PCR, and the TCRdb table lists in-frame clones only, not all of them. Here the sample spans 150,000 to 250,000 clones, 82% being singletons. Germline lookup yields CDR1 MNHNS and CDR2 SASEGT. The ends lost 1 base at V and 3 bases at J; junction bases unmatched: 6. This CDR3 comprises 16 residues. Sequenced sample: PBMCs. This TCR derives from a boy between 2 and 10 years old in good health and CMV-seronegative. The rearrangement joins TRBV6-1 to TRBJ2-3, with 8 bases aligning to TRBD2. This CDR3 is CASSEVVTGGTDTQYF. The DNA of the CDR3 is TGTGCCAGCAGTGAAGTGGTCACGGGGGGGACAGATACGCAGTATTTT.